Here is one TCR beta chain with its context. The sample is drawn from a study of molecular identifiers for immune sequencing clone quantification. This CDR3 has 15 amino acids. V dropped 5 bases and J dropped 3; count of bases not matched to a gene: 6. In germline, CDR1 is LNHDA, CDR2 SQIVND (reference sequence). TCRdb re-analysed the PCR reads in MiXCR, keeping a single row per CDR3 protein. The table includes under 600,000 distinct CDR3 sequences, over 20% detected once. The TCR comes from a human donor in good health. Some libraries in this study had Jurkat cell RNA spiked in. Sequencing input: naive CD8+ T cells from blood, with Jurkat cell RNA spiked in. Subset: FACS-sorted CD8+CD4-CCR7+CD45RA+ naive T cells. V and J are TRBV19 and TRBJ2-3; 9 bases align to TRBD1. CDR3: CASSSEDRGTDTQYF. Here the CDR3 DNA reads TGTGCCAGTAGTTCTGAGGACAGGGGAACAGATACGCAGTATTTT.